The 31 T cell receptor beta chains reported below all come from one sample, sequenced in a study of T cell responses to AZD1222 COVID-19 vaccine. Sequencing used immunoSEQ multiplex PCR; TCRdb keeps in-frame clones, though not all of them. The sample lists roughly 120,000 clones; just over 90% were seen once. The sequencing used peripheral blood, collected 28 days after the second AZD1222 dose. These receptors originate from an adult who received the AZD1222 COVID-19 vaccine.

This chain links TRBV19 with TRBJ2-7; 10 bases match TRBD1. The CDR3 length is 15 residues. V lost 6 bases, J lost 2 bases, and 7 bases stayed unmatched. Germline loops: CDR1 LNHDA, CDR2 SQIVND (reference sequence). CDR3: CASRDPGQGTYEQYF. CDR3 coding DNA: TGTGCCAGTAGAGATCCGGGACAGGGGACCTACGAGCAGTACTTC.

V gene TRBV9 combines with J gene TRBJ2-2, with D perhaps TRBD1 or TRBD2 (5 bases each). Trimming shortened V by 3 bases and J by 6 bases, and 9 bases separated the two germline ends. From germline, CDR1 is SGDLS and CDR2 YYNGEE. There are 13 residues in the CDR3. Here the CDR3 DNA reads TGTGCCAGCAGCGCAGTGGGGGCCGGGGAGCTGTTTTTT. This codes for CASSAVGAGELFF.

The V call is TRBV19, the J call TRBJ2-4, with a weak D call TRBD1 (6 bases). Germline lookup yields CDR1 LNHDA and CDR2 SQIVND (reference sequence). The germline V and J ends were trimmed by 7 bases and 1 base, with 11 bases remaining between them. The CDR3 covers 14 residues. CDR3 loop: CASTYDRAKNIQYF. The CDR3 nucleotides read TGTGCCAGTACGTACGACAGGGCCAAAAACATTCAGTACTTC.

The V call is TRBV7-8, the J call TRBJ1-5, with D perhaps TRBD1 (5 bases). CDR1 and CDR2 from the germline V gene are SGHVS and FQNEAQ. The CDR3 totals 15 residues. V shed 5 bases and J shed 2 bases, with 13 bases lying between them. DNA of the CDR3: TGTGCCAGCAGCCCAGGGAGGGGTGGCAATCAGCCCCAGCATTTT. It codes for CASSPGRGGNQPQHF.

CDR3 in amino acids: CASSLIRHEQFF. For the CDR3, the DNA is TGTGCCAGCAGCTTAATTAGGCACGAGCAGTTCTTC. The chain joins TRBV7-2 to TRBJ2-1; D call uncertain. This CDR3 region has 12 residues. Trimming pared 2 bases from V and 10 bases from J, leaving 9 bases between. CDR1 and CDR2 from the germline V gene are SGHTA and FQGNSA.

The chain uses TRBV7-9 and TRBJ1-5; no reliable D call. Trimming shortened V by 4 bases and J by 4 bases, and 14 bases separated the two germline ends. In germline, CDR1 is SEHNR, CDR2 FQNEAQ (reference sequence). CDR3 length equals 15 residues. This CDR3 reads CASSSVREPNQPQHF. CDR3 sequence (DNA): TGTGCCAGCAGCTCCGTCCGGGAGCCAAATCAGCCCCAGCATTTT.

The chain combines TRBV12-3 or TRBV12-4 with TRBJ2-1, with 10 bases matching TRBD2. Trimming cost V 6 bases and J 15 bases; bases outside gene matches: 8. This CDR3 region has 12 residues. The CDR3 bases are TGTGCCAGCAGCCAGACTAGCGGGTTCATGTTCTTC. Translating gives CASSQTSGFMFF.

J is TRBJ1-5 and V is TRBV5-5; D is ambiguous. This CDR3 has 15 residues. Trimming removed 7 bases at V and 0 bases at J, with 14 bases between. CDR1 and CDR2 from the germline V gene are SGHKS and YYEKEE (reference sequence). CDR3 amino acids: CASSLGRYSNQPQHF. CDR3 bases: TGTGCCAGCTCCCTCGGGAGGTATAGCAATCAGCCCCAGCATTTT.

The chain combines TRBV3-1 (or the pseudogene TRBV3-2) with TRBJ2-7, with D tentatively TRBD1 or TRBD2 (5 bases each). From germline, CDR1 is LGHDT and CDR2 YNNKEL (reference sequence). The CDR3 sequence is 14 residues long. V was shortened by 5 bases and J by 6 bases, with 17 bases between the two germline ends. CDR3: CASSSGRVYVEQYF. The CDR3 DNA reads TGTGCCAGCAGCTCGGGACGAGTGTACGTCGAGCAGTACTTC.

This clone appeared once. This CDR3 is CASSAGLAGDLSSYEQYF. As DNA, the CDR3 is TGTGCCAGCAGCGCCGGACTAGCGGGGGACCTAAGCTCCTACGAGCAGTACTTC. The rearrangement uses TRBV9 and TRBJ2-7; 13 bases line up with TRBD2. Trimming at V came to 3 bases and at J to 0 bases, leaving 9 bases not matched to a gene. The CDR3 totals 18 residues. The V gene's germline CDR1 is SGDLS and CDR2 YYNGEE.

V and J are TRBV2 and TRBJ2-2, with TRBD1 as a possible D gene (6 bases). V shed 6 bases and J shed 0 bases, with 11 bases lying between them. There are 15 residues in the CDR3. Germline V lookup: CDR1 SNHLY, CDR2 FYNNEI. CDR3 sequence reads: CASSATGSNTGELFF. The CDR3 DNA reads TGTGCCAGCAGCGCAACAGGGTCGAACACCGGGGAGCTGTTTTTT.

The CDR3 reads CAGSREQDLEQYF. The DNA for the CDR3 is TGTGCCGGTAGCAGGGAACAGGATCTGGAGCAGTACTTC. The chain has TRBV2 and TRBJ2-7, with D possibly matching TRBD1 (5 bases). The V gene's germline CDR1 is SNHLY and CDR2 FYNNEI. The germline V and J ends were trimmed by 11 bases and 7 bases, with 21 bases remaining between them. The CDR3 runs 13 residues. The entire variable domain, with the rest obtained from reference TRBV2 and TRBJ2-7, is as follows: EPEVTQTPSHQVTQMGQEVILRCVPISNHLYFYWYRQILGQKVEFLVSFYNNEISEKSEIFDDQFSVERPDGSNFTLKIRSTKLEDSAMYFCAGSREQDLEQYFGPGTRLTVT.

V gene TRBV7-9 combines with J gene TRBJ2-1; D might be TRBD1 (6 bases). In germline, CDR1 is SEHNR, CDR2 FQNEAQ (reference sequence). Deletions cut 6 bases from V and 8 bases from J, with 17 bases between. This CDR3 region has 14 residues. The CDR3 coding sequence is TGTGCCAGCAGTTTATGGGGGCCGCGGGATGAGCAGTTCTTC. It specifies CASSLWGPRDEQFF.

J is TRBJ1-1 and V is TRBV30; D remains ambiguous. The CDR3 has 13 residues. The V end lost 0 bases, the J end lost 3 bases, and 8 bases lay between the germline ends. Germline CDR1 and CDR2: GTSNPN and SVGIG (reference sequence). CDR3 in DNA: TGTGCCTGGAGTGTACGCGCAGACACTGAAGCTTTCTTT. Translating it yields CAWSVRADTEAFF.

This clone was seen once. This chain uses TRBV2 with TRBJ1-1; 9 bases fit TRBD1. Germline values: CDR1 SNHLY, CDR2 FYNNEI. With 6 bases clipped from V and 7 bases from J, the junction kept 9 bases outside the gene matches. This CDR3 has 14 amino acids. CDR3 DNA sequence: TGTGCCAGCAGCCCGGGACAGGGCACCAGTGAAGCTTTCTTT. Residues: CASSPGQGTSEAFF.

CDR3 protein: CASSPATGPGNGYTF. The CDR3 nucleotides are TGTGCCAGCTCACCCGCGACAGGTCCCGGGAATGGCTACACCTTC. V gene TRBV18 combines with J gene TRBJ1-2; weak D call: TRBD1 (6 bases). Germline CDR1 reads KGHSH; CDR2 reads LQKENI. Trimming took 3 bases from V and 6 from J, leaving 17 bases between them. This CDR3 is built from 15 residues.

The J gene is TRBJ1-2, the V gene TRBV3-1 (or the pseudogene TRBV3-2); D is possibly TRBD1 (5 bases). V lost 0 bases to trimming and J lost 5 bases, with 13 bases between them. The germline gives CDR1 LGHDT, CDR2 YNNKEL (reference sequence). This CDR3 has 15 amino acids. As DNA, the CDR3 is TGTGCCAGCAGCCAAGAAAACAGGCCTCCTTATGGCTACACCTTC. Its translation is CASSQENRPPYGYTF.

The V gene is TRBV15, the J gene TRBJ1-4; D may be TRBD1 (6 bases). The germline V gene has CDR1 LNHNV and CDR2 YYDKDF (reference sequence). CDR3 length: 15 amino acids. V was cut by 0 bases and J by 1 base, with 6 bases left in between. The DNA for the CDR3 is TGTGCCACCAGCAGAGACAGGGGAACTAATGAAAAACTGTTTTTT. Residues: CATSRDRGTNEKLFF. Full variable domain (remainder filled in from reference TRBV15 and TRBJ1-4): DAMVIQNPRYQVTQFGKPVTLSCSQTLNHNVMYWYQQKSSQAPKLLFHYYDKDFNNEADTPDNFQSRRPNTSFCFLDIRSPGLGDTAMYLCATSRDRGTNEKLFFGSGTQLSVL.

The chain links TRBV5-1 to TRBJ1-4, with 7 positions matching TRBD1. CDR3 length: 16 residues. The junction had 10 bases not matched to a gene; V was cut back by 4 bases and J by 4 bases. CDR1 and CDR2 from the germline V gene are SGHRS and YFSETQ. This CDR3 reads CASSESGQEDNEKLFF. As DNA, the CDR3 is TGCGCCAGCAGCGAAAGCGGACAGGAGGATAATGAAAAACTGTTTTTT.

The CDR3 spells CASSFGLAGAGSYNEQFF. The CDR3 nucleotides read TGTGCCAGCAGCTTCGGGCTAGCGGGGGCCGGCTCCTACAATGAGCAGTTCTTC. The rearrangement links TRBV5-4 to TRBJ2-1, with 10 bases identical to TRBD2. CDR1 is SGHNT and CDR2 is YYREEE in the germline V gene (reference sequence). The trim removed 2 bases at V and 0 bases at J, leaving 8 bases unmatched. The CDR3 contains 18 residues.

This clone was seen a single time. V and J are TRBV28 and TRBJ1-2; TRBD1 is a possible D gene (6 bases). With 6 bases removed from V and 2 bases from J, the gap between germline ends came to 22 bases. Germline CDR1 reads MDHEN; CDR2 reads SYDVKM. The CDR3 consists of 17 residues. In DNA form, the CDR3 reads TGTGCCAGCAGCCCCGTGGGGCAAGGGACACACAACTATGGCTACACCTTC. Residues: CASSPVGQGTHNYGYTF.

The J gene is TRBJ2-5, the V gene TRBV5-1; a possible D gene is TRBD2 (6 bases). CDR3 length: 12 residues. V lost 6 bases, J lost 4 bases, and 10 bases lay in between. Germline CDR1 and CDR2: SGHRS and YFSETQ. The CDR3 coding sequence is TGCGCCAGCAACCTGGGGGGAGAGACCCAGTACTTC. This sequence encodes CASNLGGETQYF.

The chain is built from TRBV2 and TRBJ1-2, with D maybe TRBD1 (6 bases). Trimming left V 10 bases short and J 6 bases short, with 6 bases between. This CDR3 region has 9 residues. Germline values: CDR1 SNHLY, CDR2 FYNNEI. CDR3 in DNA: TGTGCCAACAGGGATGGCTACACCTTC. This codes for CANRDGYTF.

The chain joins TRBV2 to TRBJ2-2; 8 nucleotides agree with TRBD2. J gave up 5 bases and V 3 bases, and 5 bases lay outside the gene matches. This CDR3 comprises 15 residues. In germline, CDR1 is SNHLY, CDR2 FYNNEI. As DNA, the CDR3 is TGTGCCAGCAGTGAGGTTGGCGGGGGGACCGGGGAGCTGTTTTTT. Its translation is CASSEVGGGTGELFF. Full variable domain (rest looked up from reference TRBV2 and TRBJ2-2): EPEVTQTPSHQVTQMGQEVILRCVPISNHLYFYWYRQILGQKVEFLVSFYNNEISEKSEIFDDQFSVERPDGSNFTLKIRSTKLEDSAMYFCASSEVGGGTGELFFGEGSRLTVL.

The chain carries TRBV6-5 and TRBJ1-5, with TRBD1 identical over 7 bases. Unmatched junction bases numbered 3, after V lost 4 bases and J lost 3 bases. Germline loops: CDR1 MNHEY, CDR2 SVGAGI. This CDR3 is built from 14 residues. This CDR3 reads CASSSGTVNQPQHF. The CDR3 DNA is TGTGCCAGCAGTTCCGGGACAGTCAATCAGCCCCAGCATTTT.

The V and J genes are TRBV6-5 and TRBJ2-5; D unclear. This CDR3 region has 12 residues. Germline CDR1 is MNHEY and CDR2 is SVGAGI. Trimming removed 5 bases from V and 0 bases from J, with 4 bases in between. In nucleotides, the CDR3 is TGTGCCAGCAGTCCGTACCAAGAGACCCAGTACTTC. Amino acid sequence: CASSPYQETQYF.

The chain's CDR3 is CASSQDWSDRSNSPLHF. Written as DNA, the CDR3 is TGCGCCAGCAGCCAAGATTGGAGTGACAGATCGAATTCACCCCTCCACTTT. The chain has TRBV4-3 and TRBJ1-6; D may be TRBD1 (5 bases). Germline V gene sequence: CDR1 LGHNA, CDR2 YSLEER. This CDR3 region has 17 residues. Between the trimmed V and J ends, which lost 0 bases and 7 bases, there was a span of 16 bases.

The gene calls are TRBV6-4 and TRBJ1-4; 7 nucleotides agree with TRBD1. Germline CDR1 MRHNA, CDR2 SNTAGT. J lost 8 bases, V lost 0 bases, and 15 bases had no gene match. The CDR3 covers 18 residues. The CDR3 loop is CASSDSALARGIREKLFF. DNA for the CDR3: TGTGCCAGCAGTGACTCCGCCCTGGCCAGGGGGATTCGAGAAAAACTGTTTTTT.

V gene TRBV28 combines with J gene TRBJ1-1, with a weak D call TRBD1 (6 bases). V lost 6 bases, J lost 0 bases, and 14 bases lay in between. The CDR3 runs 15 residues. CDR1 is MDHEN, CDR2 SYDVKM, per germline. This CDR3 reads CASSPWGAMNTEAFF. Written as DNA, the CDR3 is TGTGCCAGCAGCCCCTGGGGGGCGATGAACACTGAAGCTTTCTTT.

CDR3 sequence: CASSDTGLAGASYNEQFF. For the CDR3, the DNA is TGTGCCAGCAGCGATACGGGACTAGCGGGGGCCTCATACAATGAGCAGTTCTTC. The rearrangement links TRBV7-6 to TRBJ2-1, with TRBD2 identical over 14 bases. The germline CDR1 and CDR2 sequences are SGHVS and FNYEAQ. CDR3 length: 18 residues. V was clipped by 5 bases and J by 4 bases; unmatched bases: 10.

The chain links TRBV6-5 to TRBJ2-7; 12 bases map to TRBD1. The CDR3 has 15 amino acids. The germline V gene encodes CDR1 MNHEY and CDR2 SVGAGI. V lost 6 bases to trimming and J lost 6 bases; unmatched junction nucleotides: 9. Written as DNA, the CDR3 is TGTGCCAGCAGATCCCCCGGGACAGGGGGCATCGAGCAGTACTTC. Protein product: CASRSPGTGGIEQYF.